This T cell receptor (beta chain) is drawn from a study of regulatory and conventional T cells in RAG deficiency. Across the study: In hypomorphic RAG CID or atypical SCID, autoimmunity is frequently associated.

The CDR3 consists of 14 residues. V was clipped by 1 base and J by 6 bases, with 9 bases between them. Per the germline V gene, CDR1 is SGHTA and CDR2 is FQGNSA. Concerning this clone: Its antigen remains unknown.

Conventional CD4+ T cells were sorted from blood as CD25-low CD127-high cells. The assay was immunoSEQ multiplex PCR, and TCRdb's table has in-frame clones only and misses some. The sample holds roughly 10,000 clones, about 93% seen once. General study results and limits: Sorted Omenn CD25-high CD127-low cells may not be bona fide Tregs. In Omenn syndrome, Treg and Tconv repertoires overlapped >75%.

The sequencing input was CD4+ effector T cells sorted from blood. This rearrangement joins TRBV7-2 to TRBJ2-2; D is possibly TRBD1 (5 bases). The TCR sequence derives from a human donor with RAG deficiency presenting as severe combined immunodeficiency. CDR3 sequence reads: CASSLVRVPGELFF. The CDR3 DNA sequence: TGTGCCAGCAGCTTAGTCAGGGTTCCCGGGGAGCTGTTTTTT.